A selection of T cell receptor beta chains follows, all from one sample in a study of T cell changes during pregnancy in multiple sclerosis. Sequenced by immunoSEQ multiplex PCR; TCRdb stores in-frame clones only, minus some. This sample has 100,000 to 130,000 clones; just under 95% occur once, and the top ten carry 0.78%. The sample was peripheral blood, taken in the third trimester of pregnancy. Receptors were obtained from a female donor in good health, enrolled as a control in a pregnancy study. CDR3s include the opening cysteine and the closing phenylalanine or tryptophan. The order of the fields is J gene, clone size, V gene, CDR3 length, D gene, CDR3 protein, CDR3 DNA. The D gene is left open where the match is weak. Clone size appears in some rows only: once, few, many, or a class for an expanded clone.

>TRBJ2-1|NA|TRBV5-1|14|TRBD1
CASSATGMGNEQFF
TGCGCCAGCAGCGCGACAGGGATGGGGAATGAGCAGTTCTTC
>TRBJ2-7|NA|TRBV7-8|17|NA
CASSLEILTGTPAEQYF
TGTGCCAGCAGCTTAGAAATCCTGACTGGTACCCCGGCCGAGCAGTACTTC
>TRBJ1-1|NA|TRBV11-3|13|NA
CASSPGRNTEAFF
TGTGCCAGCAGCCCAGGGCGGAACACTGAAGCTTTCTTT
>TRBJ1-1|NA|TRBV4-1|13|NA
CASSPRENTEAFF
TGCGCCAGCAGCCCTCGGGAGAACACTGAAGCTTTCTTT
>TRBJ1-2|NA|TRBV15|16|NA
CATSRDKAGENYGYTF
TGTGCCACCAGCAGAGATAAGGCGGGGGAAAACTATGGCTACACCTTC
>TRBJ2-3|NA|TRBV11-2|15|TRBD1
CASRGGQDYTDTQYF
TGTGCCAGCAGAGGGGGACAGGATTACACAGATACGCAGTATTTT
>TRBJ1-2|NA|TRBV5-8|14|NA
CASSYMDSIYGYTF
TGTGCCAGCAGCTACATGGACAGTATCTATGGCTACACCTTC
>TRBJ1-1|NA|TRBV6-5|16|NA
CASSSLTGTLNTEAFF
TGTGCCAGCAGTTCCCTCACCGGGACTTTGAACACTGAAGCTTTCTTT
>TRBJ2-5|once|TRBV7-8|16|NA
CASSRAVQGFRETQYF
TGTGCCAGCAGTCGGGCCGTCCAGGGATTTAGAGAGACCCAGTACTTC
>TRBJ1-4|NA|TRBV7-2|13|NA
CASSPNRAEKLFF
TGTGCCAGCAGCCCTAACAGGGCCGAAAAACTGTTTTTT
>TRBJ2-3|NA|TRBV11-3|14|TRBD1
CASSPGQATDTQYF
TGTGCCAGCAGCCCGGGACAGGCCACAGATACGCAGTATTTT
>TRBJ2-7|NA|TRBV4-3|14|TRBD1
CASSQTTGIHEQYF
TGCGCCAGCAGCCAGACGACAGGGATTCACGAGCAGTACTTC
>TRBJ2-1|NA|TRBV2|12|NA
CASSALSGEQFF
TGTGCCAGCAGTGCCCTCTCGGGGGAGCAGTTCTTC
>TRBJ2-7|few|TRBV7-2|14|TRBD1
CASSVGQGLGEQYF
TGTGCCAGCAGCGTAGGACAGGGTCTCGGCGAGCAGTACTTC
>TRBJ2-5|NA|TRBV7-2|17|NA
CASSLAPGLEIQETQYF
TGTGCCAGCAGCTTAGCGCCAGGGCTAGAAATCCAAGAGACCCAGTACTTC
>TRBJ2-2|NA|TRBV4-3|17|NA
CASSQALAGAPSGELFF
TGCGCCAGCAGCCAAGCTCTCGCGGGGGCGCCCAGCGGGGAGCTGTTTTTT
>TRBJ1-2|NA|TRBV27|20|NA
CASSLSSPGLPTLANYGYTF
TGTGCCAGCAGTTTATCCTCGCCAGGCTTGCCGACCTTAGCTAACTATGGCTACACCTTC
>TRBJ1-1|NA|TRBV5-1|15|TRBD1
CASSLNQGATPEAFF
TGCGCCAGCAGCTTGAATCAGGGGGCGACACCTGAAGCTTTCTTT
>TRBJ2-1|NA|TRBV5-1|12|TRBD1
CASSPDRAKQFF
TGCGCCAGCAGCCCGGACAGGGCGAAGCAGTTCTTC
>TRBJ1-5|NA|TRBV27|15|NA
CASRSLGGGNQPQHF
TGTGCCAGCAGATCACTAGGGGGAGGCAATCAGCCCCAGCATTTT
>TRBJ1-2|NA|TRBV30|13|NA
CAWTSSANYGYTF
TGTGCCTGGACCTCATCGGCTAACTATGGCTACACCTTC
>TRBJ1-4|NA|TRBV6-5|14|NA
CASSPGQGFRKLFF
TGTGCCAGCAGTCCTGGCCAGGGATTCCGAAAACTGTTTTTT